Listed below are T cell receptor beta chains from one sample, sequenced in a study of T cell responses to AZD1222 COVID-19 vaccine. Some clones are missing from TCRdb's copy, which holds only in-frame ones; the method was immunoSEQ multiplex PCR. The sample lists some 110,000 clones, 88% occurring once. This sample comprised peripheral blood, obtained on day 0 of AZD1222 vaccination. These receptors all stem from an adult in good health. CDR3s include the opening cysteine and the closing phenylalanine or tryptophan.

j_call v_call cdr3_aa
TRBJ2-3 TRBV5-8 CASSSRQHTDTQYF
TRBJ2-3 TRBV9 CASSVPGGSRQYF
TRBJ2-7 TRBV27 CASSLQDSYEQYF
TRBJ2-1 TRBV12-5 CASGLVLQGASEQFF
TRBJ1-4 TRBV5-1 CASSSTGTVQNEKLFF
TRBJ2-2 TRBV4-1 CASSPWGRNTGELFF
TRBJ1-1 TRBV7-6 CASSLGSGAGTEAFF
TRBJ2-5 TRBV18 CASSQEGIQETQYF
TRBJ1-5 TRBV27 CASSPTRVQPQHF
TRBJ1-3 TRBV10-1 CASSVRASSGNTIYF
TRBJ1-1 TRBV12-3/TRBV12-4 CASSRQGPTEAFF
TRBJ2-7 TRBV7-2 CASSLGGFGGGTPYEQYF
TRBJ1-1 TRBV11-2 CASSLGDRGLGTEAFF
TRBJ2-3 TRBV7-2 CASSFRLARTDTQYF
TRBJ2-6 TRBV4-3 CASSQDSAGGSGANVLTF
TRBJ2-2 TRBV3-1/TRBV3-2 CASSQQPSGGLAAGGELFF
TRBJ1-2 TRBV5-4 CASSFSPGTGYGYTF
TRBJ2-1 TRBV28 CASSLHVVEQFF
TRBJ2-3 TRBV6-2/TRBV6-3 CASSYTSGGADTQYF
TRBJ1-2 TRBV15 CATSRVRQGDYGYTF
TRBJ2-5 TRBV28 CASSWGTASGAQYF
TRBJ1-2 TRBV4-1 CASSQDGTDGYTF
TRBJ2-7 TRBV6-5 CAIRPSVLSSYEQYF
TRBJ2-2 TRBV7-2 CASSPTSGRWYTGELFF
TRBJ1-4 TRBV19 CASSIYLSRDEKLFF
TRBJ1-2 TRBV30 CAWSVIYGYTF
TRBJ2-2 TRBV15 CATSRRGASTGELFF
TRBJ2-3 TRBV27 CASSSLAGGLSDTQYF
TRBJ2-7 TRBV28 CASSAAGGIEQYF